These 12 T cell receptor beta chains came from one sample sequenced in a study of blood T cell repertoires in COVID-19. Libraries were prepared by immunoSEQ multiplex PCR; TCRdb keeps only in-frame clonotypes and omits some of them. The sample lists approximately 170,000 clones; 80% to 90% were seen once. The sequencing input was peripheral blood. The receptors derive from a man aged 45-60 years with active or convalescent COVID-19.

Regarding this clone: Other DNA sequences in this specimen translate into the identical CDR3. This chain links TRBV9 with TRBJ2-7, with D perhaps TRBD1 (6 bases). Trimming removed 4 bases from V and 2 bases from J, with 13 bases in between. In germline, CDR1 is SGDLS, CDR2 YYNGEE. The CDR3 is made up of 14 amino acids. The CDR3 region is CASSPGVPTYEQYF. The CDR3 DNA is TGTGCCAGCAGCCCAGGGGTACCTACCTACGAGCAGTACTTC.

The rearrangement links TRBV2 to TRBJ2-2; unclear D gene. The length of the CDR3 is 13 residues. Trimming removed 4 bases from V and 6 bases from J, with 9 bases in between. Germline-derived CDR1 and CDR2 are SNHLY and FYNNEI. CDR3 sequence reads: CASSAGSAGELFF. The CDR3 DNA is TGTGCCAGCAGTGCCGGGTCCGCCGGGGAGCTGTTTTTT.

The genes are TRBV9 and TRBJ2-7, with D possibly being TRBD1 (5 bases). CDR1 and CDR2 from the germline V gene are SGDLS and YYNGEE. This CDR3 comprises 14 residues. The V gene lost 7 bases and the J gene lost 3 bases, with 17 bases spanning the gap. This CDR3 is CASSPHRIGYEQYF. The CDR3 DNA is TGTGCCAGCTCACCTCACAGGATAGGCTACGAGCAGTACTTC.

The chain has TRBV3-1 (or the pseudogene TRBV3-2) and TRBJ2-7; a weak D match, TRBD1 (5 bases). The length of the CDR3 is 12 residues. With 3 bases removed from V and 4 bases from J, the gap between germline ends came to 7 bases. The germline CDR1 and CDR2 sequences are LGHDT and YNNKEL (reference sequence). Here the CDR3 reads CASSHDSYEQYF. CDR3 sequence (DNA): TGTGCCAGCAGCCATGACAGTTACGAGCAGTACTTC.

V and J are TRBV19 and TRBJ1-5, with unresolved D. Germline loops: CDR1 LNHDA, CDR2 SQIVND (reference sequence). The germline V and J ends were trimmed by 1 base and 1 base, with 8 bases remaining between them. The CDR3 has 15 amino acids. The DNA for the CDR3 is TGTGCCAGTAGTATAGTCGGAGGGAGCAATCAGCCCCAGCATTTT. Its translation is CASSIVGGSNQPQHF.

This clone was found once. The rearrangement links TRBV9 to TRBJ2-3; D may be TRBD2 (5 bases). CDR3 length: 13 amino acids. V shed 3 bases and J shed 5 bases, with 10 bases lying between them. CDR1 and CDR2 from the germline V gene are SGDLS and YYNGEE. This CDR3 is CASSDLGGDTQYF. CDR3 in DNA: TGTGCCAGCAGCGACCTAGGAGGAGATACGCAGTATTTT.

The sample holds one count of this clone. The rearrangement links TRBV7-2 to TRBJ1-3; 7 positions agree with TRBD1. The J segment lost 2 bases and the V segment lost 5 bases, leaving 9 bases of the junction unmatched. The CDR3 loop spans 16 amino acids. Germline CDR1 is SGHTA and CDR2 is FQGNSA. In DNA, the CDR3 is TGTGCCAGCAGCACCCTACAGGGGACCGCTGGAAACACCATATATTTT. Translating gives CASSTLQGTAGNTIYF.

This clone was counted a single time. Here the CDR3 DNA reads TGTGCCAGCCGGACAGGGGGCAGGTATGGCTACACCTTC. This gives the protein CASRTGGRYGYTF. V is TRBV6-5 and J is TRBJ1-2; 11 bases are a match to TRBD1. The CDR3 loop spans 13 amino acids. Germline V gene lookup returns CDR1 MNHEY and CDR2 SVGAGI. V was clipped by 8 bases and J by 5 bases; unmatched bases: 4.

This chain links TRBV11-3 with TRBJ2-6; TRBD2 matches at 9 bases. Germline-derived CDR1 and CDR2 are SGHNT and YENEEA. Unmatched junction bases numbered 8, after V lost 5 bases and J lost 3 bases. This CDR3 contains 17 residues. The CDR3 is CASSPAGGGYGANVLTF. As DNA, the CDR3 is TGTGCCAGCAGCCCCGCGGGAGGGGGATATGGGGCCAACGTCCTGACTTTC.

The rearrangement links TRBV7-3 to TRBJ1-1; 7 positions agree with TRBD1. The CDR3 loop spans 13 amino acids. V lost 4 bases to trimming and J lost 4 bases; unmatched junction nucleotides: 3. Germline V gene data show CDR1 as SGHTA and CDR2 as FQGTGA. The CDR3 protein is CASSSQGSTEAFF. The CDR3 nucleotides are TGTGCCAGCAGCTCACAGGGGTCCACTGAAGCTTTCTTT.

The genes are TRBV4-1 and TRBJ2-2; 8 bases map to TRBD1. The length of the CDR3 is 15 residues. Germline loops: CDR1 MGHRA, CDR2 YSYEKL. The V gene end was trimmed by 3 bases and the J gene end by 0 bases; junction bases not matched to a gene: 0. CDR3 bases: TGCGCCAGCAGCCAGACAGGGGCGAACACCGGGGAGCTGTTTTTT. This gives the protein CASSQTGANTGELFF.

The V and J genes are TRBV6-4 and TRBJ2-7; 7 positions agree with TRBD2. Losses at the gene ends were 4 bases for V and 2 bases for J; bases not matched to a gene: 2. This CDR3 comprises 13 residues. The germline gives CDR1 MRHNA, CDR2 SNTAGT. CDR3 protein: CASSGSGAYEQYF. CDR3 coding DNA: TGTGCCAGCAGTGGAAGCGGGGCCTACGAGCAGTACTTC.